The sequence of this T cell receptor beta chain was determined in a study of T cell responses to AZD1222 COVID-19 vaccine. Whole-study results and caveats: Baseline antibody screening turned up just six seropositive AZD1222 recipients. Repertoire sampling happened only post peak T cell response. With dominance at 160-218 and 743-854, vaccine-associated CD4 TCRs spanned spike. Within unmutated variant regions lay the reported targets of nearly half of spike-specific TCRs.

Germline CDR1 SGHDN, CDR2 FVKESK. The CDR3 is 13 amino acids. Unmatched junction bases numbered 2, after V lost 6 bases and J lost 6 bases. Concerning this clone itself: Its specificity is unknown.

The method was immunoSEQ multiplex PCR; TCRdb's version includes in-frame clones alone and lacks a portion of them. Here the sample spans 110,000 to 150,000 clones, 80% to 95% being singletons. Sequencing used peripheral blood, obtained on day 0 of AZD1222 vaccination. The sequence was obtained from an adult in good health. The chain joins TRBV14 to TRBJ2-1, with 10 bases fitting TRBD2. In DNA form, the CDR3 reads TGTGCCAGCAGGCGGACTAGCGGCAATGAGCAGTTCTTC. Its protein product is CASRRTSGNEQFF.